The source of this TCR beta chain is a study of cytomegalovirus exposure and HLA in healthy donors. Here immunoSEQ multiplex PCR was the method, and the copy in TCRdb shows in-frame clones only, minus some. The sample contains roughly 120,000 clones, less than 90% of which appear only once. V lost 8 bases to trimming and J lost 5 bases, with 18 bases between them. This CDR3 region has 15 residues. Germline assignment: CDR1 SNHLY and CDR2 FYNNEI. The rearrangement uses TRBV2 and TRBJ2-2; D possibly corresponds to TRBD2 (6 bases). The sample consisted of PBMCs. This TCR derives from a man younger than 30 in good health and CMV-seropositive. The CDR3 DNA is TGTGCCAGCTTCTTAGACGCCCGGGGGACCGGGGAGCTGTTTTTT. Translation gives CASFLDARGTGELFF.